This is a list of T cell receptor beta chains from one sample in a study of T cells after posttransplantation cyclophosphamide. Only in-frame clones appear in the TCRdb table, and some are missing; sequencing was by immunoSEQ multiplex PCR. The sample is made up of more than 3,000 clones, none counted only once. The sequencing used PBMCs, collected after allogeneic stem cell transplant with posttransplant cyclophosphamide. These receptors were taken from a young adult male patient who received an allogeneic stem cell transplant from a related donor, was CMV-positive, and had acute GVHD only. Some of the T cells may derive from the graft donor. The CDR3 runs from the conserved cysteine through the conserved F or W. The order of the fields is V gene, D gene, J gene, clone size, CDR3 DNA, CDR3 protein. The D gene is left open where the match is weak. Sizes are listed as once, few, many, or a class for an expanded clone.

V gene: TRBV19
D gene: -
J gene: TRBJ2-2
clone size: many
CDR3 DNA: TGTGCCAGTAGTGAAGGGGACACCGGGGAGCTGTTTTTT
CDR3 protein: CASSEGDTGELFF

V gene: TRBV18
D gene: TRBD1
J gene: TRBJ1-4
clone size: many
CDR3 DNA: TGTGCCAGCTCACCACGACAGGGACGGAATGAAAAACTGTTTTTT
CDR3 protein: CASSPRQGRNEKLFF

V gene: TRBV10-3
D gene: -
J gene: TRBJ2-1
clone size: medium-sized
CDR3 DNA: TGTGCCATCAGTGACGAGGGCTTAGGCAATGAGCAGTTCTTC
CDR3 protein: CAISDEGLGNEQFF

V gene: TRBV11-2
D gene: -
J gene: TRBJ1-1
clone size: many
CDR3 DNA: TGTGCCAGCAGCTCCGGGCAGGGAACCCCTGAAGCTTTCTTT
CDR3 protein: CASSSGQGTPEAFF

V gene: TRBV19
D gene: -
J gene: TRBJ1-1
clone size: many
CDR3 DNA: TGTGCCAGTAGTACCTCTGGGGGGTACACTGAAGCTTTCTTT
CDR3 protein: CASSTSGGYTEAFF

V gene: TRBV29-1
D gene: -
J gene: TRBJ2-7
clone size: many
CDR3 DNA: TGCAGCGTTGAAGGCCGCAACAGCACCTACGAGCAGTACTTC
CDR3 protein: CSVEGRNSTYEQYF

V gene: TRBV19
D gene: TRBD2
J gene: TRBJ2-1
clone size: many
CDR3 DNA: TGTGCCAGTAGTCCCCGGGGGGGAGATTTTGAGCAGTTCTTC
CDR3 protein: CASSPRGGDFEQFF

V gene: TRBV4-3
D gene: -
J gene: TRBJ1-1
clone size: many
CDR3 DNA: TGCGCCAGCAGCCAAGATAGACGGGGGACTGAAGCTTTCTTT
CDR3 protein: CASSQDRRGTEAFF

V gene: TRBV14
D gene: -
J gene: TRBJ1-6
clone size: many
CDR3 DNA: TGTGCCAGCAGCCCCGACCGGGGGGGTGACCCCTATAATTCACCCCTCCACTTT
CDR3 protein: CASSPDRGGDPYNSPLHF

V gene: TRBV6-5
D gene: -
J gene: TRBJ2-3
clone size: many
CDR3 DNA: TGTGCCAGCAGTTACTCAGGTCTAGCACCGTATACGCAGTATTTT
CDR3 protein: CASSYSGLAPYTQYF

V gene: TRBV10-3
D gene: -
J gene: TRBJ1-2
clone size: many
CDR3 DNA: TGTGCCATCAGGAGGGACTTAAACTATGGCTACACCTTC
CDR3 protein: CAIRRDLNYGYTF

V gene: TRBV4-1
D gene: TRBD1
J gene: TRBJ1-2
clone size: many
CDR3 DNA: TGCGCCAGCAGCAGGGACAGCGGACTTTATGGTGGCTACACCTTC
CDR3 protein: CASSRDSGLYGGYTF

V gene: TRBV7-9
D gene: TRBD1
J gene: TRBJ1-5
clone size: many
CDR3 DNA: TGTGCCAGCAGCTCCGACGAGGGACAGGGATATGGTCAGCCCCAGCATTTT
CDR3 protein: CASSSDEGQGYGQPQHF

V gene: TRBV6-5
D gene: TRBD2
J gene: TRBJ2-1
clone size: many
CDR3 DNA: TGTGCCAGCAGGCGCCAGCGGGGGGGCCGCGATGAGCAGTTCTTC
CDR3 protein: CASRRQRGGRDEQFF

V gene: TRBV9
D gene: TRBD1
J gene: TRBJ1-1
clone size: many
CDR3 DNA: TGTGCCAGCAGCGGCGGGACAGGCACTGAAGCTTTCTTT
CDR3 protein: CASSGGTGTEAFF

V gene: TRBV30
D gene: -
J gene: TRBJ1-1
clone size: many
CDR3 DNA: TGTGCCTGGAGTACCTTGACAGGTGGCACTGAAGCTTTCTTT
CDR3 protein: CAWSTLTGGTEAFF

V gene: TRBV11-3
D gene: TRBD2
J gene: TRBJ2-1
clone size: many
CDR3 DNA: TGTGCCAGCAGCTTAGACGGGCGCGGGGGTTCCAATGAGCAGTTCTTC
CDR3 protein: CASSLDGRGGSNEQFF

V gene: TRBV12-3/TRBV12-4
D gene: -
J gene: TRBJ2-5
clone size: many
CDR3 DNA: TGTGCCAGCAGCCCCCTAGAGACCCAGTACTTC
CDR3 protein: CASSPLETQYF

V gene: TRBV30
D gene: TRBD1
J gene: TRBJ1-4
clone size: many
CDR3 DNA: TGTGCCTGGAGTCTCCAGGGGGCACCTAATGAAAAACTGTTTTTT
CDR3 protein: CAWSLQGAPNEKLFF

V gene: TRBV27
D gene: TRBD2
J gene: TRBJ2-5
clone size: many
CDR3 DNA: TGTGCCAGCAGTTTATTGGCTAGCGGGGGGAAAGAGACCCAGTACTTC
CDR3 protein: CASSLLASGGKETQYF

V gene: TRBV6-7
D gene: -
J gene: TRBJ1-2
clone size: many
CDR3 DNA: TGTGCCAGCGTTCCTGGGCCGGGCGGGAGGGATGGCTACACCTTC
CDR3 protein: CASVPGPGGRDGYTF

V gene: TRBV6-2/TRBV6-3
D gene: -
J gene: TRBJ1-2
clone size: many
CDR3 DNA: TGTGCCAGCAGTTACGCTGAGGCAGATGGCTACACCTTC
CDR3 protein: CASSYAEADGYTF

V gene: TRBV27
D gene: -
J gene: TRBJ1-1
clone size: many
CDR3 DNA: TGTGCCAGCAGTTTATCCCGTCGTGTCACTGAAGCTTTCTTT
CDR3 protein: CASSLSRRVTEAFF